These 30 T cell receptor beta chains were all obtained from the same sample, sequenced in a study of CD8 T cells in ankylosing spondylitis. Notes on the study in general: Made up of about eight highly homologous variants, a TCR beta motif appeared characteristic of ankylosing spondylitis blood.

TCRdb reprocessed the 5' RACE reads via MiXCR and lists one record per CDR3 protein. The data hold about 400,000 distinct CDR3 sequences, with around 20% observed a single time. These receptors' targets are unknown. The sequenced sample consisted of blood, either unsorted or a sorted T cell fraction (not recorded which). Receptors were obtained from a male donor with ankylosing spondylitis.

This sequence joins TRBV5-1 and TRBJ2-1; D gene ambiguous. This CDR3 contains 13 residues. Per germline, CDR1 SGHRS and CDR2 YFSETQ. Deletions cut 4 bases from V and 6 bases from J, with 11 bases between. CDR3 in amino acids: CASSPSYSNEQFF. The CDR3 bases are TGCGCCAGCAGCCCTTCCTACTCCAATGAGCAGTTCTTC.

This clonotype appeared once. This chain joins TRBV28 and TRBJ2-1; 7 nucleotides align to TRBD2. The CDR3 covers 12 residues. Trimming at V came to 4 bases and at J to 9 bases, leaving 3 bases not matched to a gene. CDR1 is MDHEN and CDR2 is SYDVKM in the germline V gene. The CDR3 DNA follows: TGTGCCAGCAGTTGGGGCGGGGGTGAGCAGTTCTTC. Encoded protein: CASSWGGGEQFF.

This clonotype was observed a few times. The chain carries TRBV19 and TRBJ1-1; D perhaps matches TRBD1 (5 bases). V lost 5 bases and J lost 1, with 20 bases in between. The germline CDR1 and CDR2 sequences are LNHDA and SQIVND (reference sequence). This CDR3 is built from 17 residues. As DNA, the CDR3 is TGTGCCAGTAGTCTACGACAGCCTAGTCCGCAGAACACTGAAGCTTTCTTT. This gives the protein CASSLRQPSPQNTEAFF.

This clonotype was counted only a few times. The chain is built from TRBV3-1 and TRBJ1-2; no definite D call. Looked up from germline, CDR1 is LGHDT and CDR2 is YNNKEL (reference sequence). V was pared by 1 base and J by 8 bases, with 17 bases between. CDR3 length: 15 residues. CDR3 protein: CASSQGVSDSGGYTF. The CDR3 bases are TGTGCCAGCAGCCAAGGGGTTAGTGACTCCGGGGGCTACACCTTC.

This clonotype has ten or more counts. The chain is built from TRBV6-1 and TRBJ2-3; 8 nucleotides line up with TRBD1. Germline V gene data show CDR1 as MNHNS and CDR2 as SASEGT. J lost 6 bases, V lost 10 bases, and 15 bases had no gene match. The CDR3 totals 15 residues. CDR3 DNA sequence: TGTGCCACCACGTCGGACAGGGCAAGTCTTGATACGCAGTATTTT. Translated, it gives CATTSDRASLDTQYF.

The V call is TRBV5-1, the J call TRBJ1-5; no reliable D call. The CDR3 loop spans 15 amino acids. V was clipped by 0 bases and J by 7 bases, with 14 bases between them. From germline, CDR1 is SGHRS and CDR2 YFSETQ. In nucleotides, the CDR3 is TGCGCCAGCAGCTTGGCCGGGTATGTTTGGCAGCCCCAGCATTTT. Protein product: CASSLAGYVWQPQHF.

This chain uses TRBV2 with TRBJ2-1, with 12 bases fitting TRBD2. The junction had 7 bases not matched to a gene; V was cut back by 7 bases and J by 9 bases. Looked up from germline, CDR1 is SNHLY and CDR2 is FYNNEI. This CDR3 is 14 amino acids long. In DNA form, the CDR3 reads TGTGCCAGCAAGGCTGGACTAGCGGGAAGTGAGCAGTTCTTC. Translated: CASKAGLAGSEQFF.

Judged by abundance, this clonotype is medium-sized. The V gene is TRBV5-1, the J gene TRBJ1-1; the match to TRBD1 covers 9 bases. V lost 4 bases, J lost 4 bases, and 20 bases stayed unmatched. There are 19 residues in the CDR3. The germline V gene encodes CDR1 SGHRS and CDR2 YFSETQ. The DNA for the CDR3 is TGCGCCAGCAGCACCGGGACAGGGTCGGGCGTGGCGCGGAGCACTGAAGCTTTCTTT. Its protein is CASSTGTGSGVARSTEAFF. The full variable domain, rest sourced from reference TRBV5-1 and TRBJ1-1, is KAGVTQTPRYLIKTRGQQVTLSCSPISGHRSVSWYQQTPGQGLQFLFEYFSETQRNKGNFPGRFSGRQFSNSRSEMNVSTLELGDSALYLCASSTGTGSGVARSTEAFFGQGTRLTVV.

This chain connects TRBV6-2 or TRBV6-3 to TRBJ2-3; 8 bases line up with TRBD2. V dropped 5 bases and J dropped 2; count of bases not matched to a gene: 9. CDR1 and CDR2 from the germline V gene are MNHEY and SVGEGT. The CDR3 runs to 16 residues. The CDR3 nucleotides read TGTGCCAGCAGTCCCGGGACTAGACTTAACACAGATACGCAGTATTTT. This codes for CASSPGTRLNTDTQYF.

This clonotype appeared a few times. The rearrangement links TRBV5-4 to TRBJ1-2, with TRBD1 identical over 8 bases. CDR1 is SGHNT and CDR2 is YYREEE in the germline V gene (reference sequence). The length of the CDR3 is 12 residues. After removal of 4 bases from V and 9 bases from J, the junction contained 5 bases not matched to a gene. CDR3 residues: CASSDRGARYTF. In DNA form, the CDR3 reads TGTGCCAGCAGCGACAGGGGTGCACGCTACACCTTC.

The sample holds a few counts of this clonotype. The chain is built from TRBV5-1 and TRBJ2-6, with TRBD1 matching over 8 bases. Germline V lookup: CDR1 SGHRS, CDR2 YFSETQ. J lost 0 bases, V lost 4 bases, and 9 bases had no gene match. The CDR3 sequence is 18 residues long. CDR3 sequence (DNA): TGCGCCAGCAGCGGTACCGGGACAGGCGACTCTGGGGCCAACGTCCTGACTTTC. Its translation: CASSGTGTGDSGANVLTF. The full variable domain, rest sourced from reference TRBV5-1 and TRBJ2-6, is KAGVTQTPRYLIKTRGQQVTLSCSPISGHRSVSWYQQTPGQGLQFLFEYFSETQRNKGNFPGRFSGRQFSNSRSEMNVSTLELGDSALYLCASSGTGTGDSGANVLTFGAGSRLTVL.

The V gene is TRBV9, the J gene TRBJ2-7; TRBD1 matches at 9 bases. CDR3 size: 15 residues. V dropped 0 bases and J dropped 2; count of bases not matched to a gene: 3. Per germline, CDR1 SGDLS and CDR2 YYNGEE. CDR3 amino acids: CASSVGGQGTYEQYF. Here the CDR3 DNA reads TGTGCCAGCAGCGTAGGGGGACAGGGTACCTACGAGCAGTACTTC.

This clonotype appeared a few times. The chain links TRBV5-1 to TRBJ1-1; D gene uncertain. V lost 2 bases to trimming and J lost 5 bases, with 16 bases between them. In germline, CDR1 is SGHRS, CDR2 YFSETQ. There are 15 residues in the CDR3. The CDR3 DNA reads TGCGCCAGCAGCTTCCGGACGGCACTGGGGACTGAAGCTTTCTTT. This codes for CASSFRTALGTEAFF.

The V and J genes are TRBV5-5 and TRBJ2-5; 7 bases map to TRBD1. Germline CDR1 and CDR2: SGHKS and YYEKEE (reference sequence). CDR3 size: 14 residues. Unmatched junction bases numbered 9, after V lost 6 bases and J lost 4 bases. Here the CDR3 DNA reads TGTGCCAGCAACAAAGTGACAGGGCCAGAGACCCAGTACTTC. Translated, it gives CASNKVTGPETQYF.

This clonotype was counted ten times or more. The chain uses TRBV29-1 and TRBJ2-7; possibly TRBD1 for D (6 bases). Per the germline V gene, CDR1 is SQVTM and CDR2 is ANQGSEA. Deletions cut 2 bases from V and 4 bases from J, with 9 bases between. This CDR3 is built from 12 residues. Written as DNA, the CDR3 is TGCAGCGTTGAACTACAGGGATACGAGCAGTACTTC. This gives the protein CSVELQGYEQYF.

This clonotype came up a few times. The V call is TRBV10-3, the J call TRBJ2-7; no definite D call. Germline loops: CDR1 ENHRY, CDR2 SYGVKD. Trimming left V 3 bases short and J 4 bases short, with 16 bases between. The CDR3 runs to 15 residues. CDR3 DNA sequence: TGTGCCATCAGTGACCAGCCGAGAGGAGTATACGAGCAGTACTTC. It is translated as CAISDQPRGVYEQYF.

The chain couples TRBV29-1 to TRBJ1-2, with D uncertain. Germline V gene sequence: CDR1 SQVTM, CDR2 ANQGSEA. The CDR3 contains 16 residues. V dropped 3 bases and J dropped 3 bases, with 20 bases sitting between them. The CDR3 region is CSVESAMARTDYGYTF. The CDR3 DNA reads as TGCAGCGTTGAGTCAGCCATGGCTCGTACCGACTATGGCTACACCTTC.

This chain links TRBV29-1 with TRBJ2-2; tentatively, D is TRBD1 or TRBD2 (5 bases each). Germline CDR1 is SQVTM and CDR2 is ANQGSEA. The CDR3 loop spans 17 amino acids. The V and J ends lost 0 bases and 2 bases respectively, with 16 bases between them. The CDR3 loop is CSVEDRPGTFNTGELFF. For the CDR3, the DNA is TGCAGCGTTGAAGATAGACCCGGGACGTTTAACACCGGGGAGCTGTTTTTT.

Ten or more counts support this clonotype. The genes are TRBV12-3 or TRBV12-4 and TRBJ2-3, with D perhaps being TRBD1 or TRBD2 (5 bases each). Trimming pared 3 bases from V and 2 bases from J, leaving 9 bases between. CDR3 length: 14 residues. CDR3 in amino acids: CASSFGGDTDTQYF. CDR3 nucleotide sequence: TGTGCCAGCAGTTTTGGGGGAGACACAGATACGCAGTATTTT.

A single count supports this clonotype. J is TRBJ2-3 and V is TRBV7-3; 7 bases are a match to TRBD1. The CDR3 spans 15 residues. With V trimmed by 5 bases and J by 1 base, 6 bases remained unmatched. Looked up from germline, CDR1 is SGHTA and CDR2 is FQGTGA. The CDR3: CASSTTGVGTDTQYF. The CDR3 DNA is TGTGCCAGCAGCACCACAGGGGTTGGCACAGATACGCAGTATTTT. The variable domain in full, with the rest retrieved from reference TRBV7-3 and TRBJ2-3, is GAGVSQTPSNKVTEKGKYVELRCDPISGHTALYWYRQSLGQGPEFLIYFQGTGAADDSGLPNDRFFAVRPEGSVSTLKIQRTERGDSAVYLCASSTTGVGTDTQYFGPGTRLTVL.

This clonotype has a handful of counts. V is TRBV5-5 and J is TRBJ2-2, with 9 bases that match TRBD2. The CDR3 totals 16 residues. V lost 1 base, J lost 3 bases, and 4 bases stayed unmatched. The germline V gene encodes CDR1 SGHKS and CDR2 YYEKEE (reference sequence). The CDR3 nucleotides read TGTGCCAGCAGCTTGATGCTAGCGGGATACACCGGGGAGCTGTTTTTT. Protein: CASSLMLAGYTGELFF.

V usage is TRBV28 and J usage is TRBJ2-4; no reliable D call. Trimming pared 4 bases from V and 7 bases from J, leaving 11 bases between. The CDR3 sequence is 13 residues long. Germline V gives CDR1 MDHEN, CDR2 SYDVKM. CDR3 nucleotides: TGTGCCAGCAGTTCCCTGGGGTGGAACATTCAGTACTTC. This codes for CASSSLGWNIQYF.

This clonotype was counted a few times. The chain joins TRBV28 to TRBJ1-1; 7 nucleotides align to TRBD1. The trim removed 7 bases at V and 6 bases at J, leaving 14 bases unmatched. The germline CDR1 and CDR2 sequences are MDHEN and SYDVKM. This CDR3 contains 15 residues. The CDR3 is CASNPYRQGLAEAFF. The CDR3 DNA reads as TGTGCCAGCAATCCCTATCGACAGGGTTTGGCTGAAGCTTTCTTT. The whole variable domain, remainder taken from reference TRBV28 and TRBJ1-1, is DVKVTQSSRYLVKRTGEKVFLECVQDMDHENMFWYRQDPGLGLRLIYFSYDVKMKEKGDIPEGYSVSREKKERFSLILESASTNQTSMYLCASNPYRQGLAEAFFGQGTRLTVV.

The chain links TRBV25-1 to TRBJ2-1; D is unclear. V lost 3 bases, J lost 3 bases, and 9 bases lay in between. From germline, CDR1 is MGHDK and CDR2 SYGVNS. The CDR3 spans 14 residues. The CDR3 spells CASSDLGHYNEQFF. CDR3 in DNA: TGTGCCAGCAGTGATCTAGGTCACTACAATGAGCAGTTCTTC.

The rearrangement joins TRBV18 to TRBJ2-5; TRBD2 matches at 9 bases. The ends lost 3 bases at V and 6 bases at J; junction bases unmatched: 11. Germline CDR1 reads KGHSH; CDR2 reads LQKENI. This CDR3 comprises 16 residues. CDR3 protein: CASSPSSGSGGKTQYF. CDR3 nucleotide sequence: TGTGCCAGCTCACCGAGTAGCGGGAGCGGAGGAAAGACCCAGTACTTC.

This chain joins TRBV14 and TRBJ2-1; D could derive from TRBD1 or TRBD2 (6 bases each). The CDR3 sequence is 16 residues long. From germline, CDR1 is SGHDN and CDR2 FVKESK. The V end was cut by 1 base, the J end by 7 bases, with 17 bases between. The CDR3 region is CASSQVWGAKGNEQFF. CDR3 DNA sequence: TGTGCCAGCAGCCAAGTATGGGGGGCTAAAGGAAATGAGCAGTTCTTC.

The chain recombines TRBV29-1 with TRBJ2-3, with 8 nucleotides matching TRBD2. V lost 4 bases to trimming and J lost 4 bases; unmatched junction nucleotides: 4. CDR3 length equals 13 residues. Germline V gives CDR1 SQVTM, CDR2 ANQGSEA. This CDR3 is CSVGTSTSDTQYF. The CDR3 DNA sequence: TGCAGCGTTGGGACTAGCACATCAGATACGCAGTATTTT.

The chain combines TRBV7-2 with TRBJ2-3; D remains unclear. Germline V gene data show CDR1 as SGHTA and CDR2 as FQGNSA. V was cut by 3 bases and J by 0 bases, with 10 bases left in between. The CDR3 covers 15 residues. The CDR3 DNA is TGTGCCAGCAGCTTCTTCGGCGGCAGCACAGATACGCAGTATTTT. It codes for CASSFFGGSTDTQYF.

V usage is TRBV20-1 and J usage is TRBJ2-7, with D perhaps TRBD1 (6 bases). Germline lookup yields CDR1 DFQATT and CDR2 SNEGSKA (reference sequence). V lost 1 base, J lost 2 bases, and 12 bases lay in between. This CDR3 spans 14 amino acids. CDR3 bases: TGCAGTGCTAGAGCTAGGTCAGGGGCCTACGAGCAGTACTTC. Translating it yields CSARARSGAYEQYF.

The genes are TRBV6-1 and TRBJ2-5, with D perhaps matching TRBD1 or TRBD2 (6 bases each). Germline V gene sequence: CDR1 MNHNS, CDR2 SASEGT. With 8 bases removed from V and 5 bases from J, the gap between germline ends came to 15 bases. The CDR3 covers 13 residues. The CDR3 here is CASGRGARETQYF. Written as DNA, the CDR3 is TGTGCCAGCGGTAGGGGGGCAAGGGAGACCCAGTACTTC.